The clone carrying this TCR beta chain showed up just a few times. Its antigen is still unknown. The record originates from a study of beta chain features in type 1 diabetes. Overall study results and limits: Among all four CD4+ subsets, Type 1 diabetes patients had TCRB CDR3s that were moderately but significantly shorter. Fewer insertions but more deletions were seen at VDJ junctions in type 1 diabetes patients.

Sorting with CD45RO/CCR7/CD25/CD127/CD95/CD27 yielded naive, central memory, regulatory and stem-like memory CD4+ cells. The ends were cut back, 0 bases at V and 9 bases at J, with 7 bases in the middle. The CDR3 is 12 amino acids. CDR1 is SGHRS and CDR2 is YFSETQ in the germline V gene. Sequencing targeted expressed TCRB transcripts, as all isolated RNA had been reverse transcribed. The data were produced by immunoSEQ multiplex PCR, yet TCRdb's version contains in-frame clones alone and is incomplete. Here the sample spans about 650,000 clones, 9.5% to 15% being singletons. V and J are TRBV5-1 and TRBJ2-1, with D unresolved. The sample comprised naive CD4+ T cells from blood. The sequence was obtained from a man aged 30 to 45 with type 1 diabetes. The CDR3 protein is CASSLERGEQFF. As DNA, the CDR3 is TGCGCCAGCAGCTTGGAGCGAGGTGAGCAGTTCTTC.